This is a list of T cell receptor beta chains from one sample in a study of memory CD4+ T cells and cytomegalovirus serostatus. Repertoires were generated with immunoSEQ multiplex PCR, while TCRdb's copy carries only in-frame clones and drops some. This table has roughly 84,000 clones, 75% to 90% appearing once. Sample: memory CD4+ T cells from blood. The receptors shown here come from an adult in good health and CMV-seronegative. Each CDR3 is given with its conserved first and last residue. Size values are once, few and many counts, or a class for expanded clones, and some rows have none.

V gene: TRBV7-2
clone size: -
CDR3 protein: CASSFGVLGPPVTGELFF

V gene: TRBV28
clone size: -
CDR3 protein: CASSRPVSHNEKLFF

V gene: TRBV5-1
clone size: -
CDR3 protein: CASSYREGGADEQYF

V gene: TRBV7-9
clone size: many
CDR3 protein: CASSLARFGENEQFF

V gene: TRBV7-2
clone size: -
CDR3 protein: CASSLAPGTGGEGGYTF

V gene: TRBV11-1
clone size: once
CDR3 protein: CASSAGPGYNSPLHF

V gene: TRBV7-2
clone size: -
CDR3 protein: CASSLVDYGYTF

V gene: TRBV13
clone size: -
CDR3 protein: CASSLGTGGARYGYTF

V gene: TRBV18
clone size: -
CDR3 protein: CASSPNIKNTEAFF

V gene: TRBV10-1
clone size: few
CDR3 protein: CASSVSEETEAFF

V gene: TRBV7-3
clone size: -
CDR3 protein: CASGWGRNTGELFF

V gene: TRBV7-3
clone size: -
CDR3 protein: CASGRVAGELFF

V gene: TRBV30
clone size: -
CDR3 protein: CAGHSGGGYNEQFF

V gene: TRBV7-2
clone size: -
CDR3 protein: CASSGGRPGVNTIYF

V gene: TRBV6-6
clone size: -
CDR3 protein: CASSYSLEGTEAFF

V gene: TRBV7-7
clone size: -
CDR3 protein: CASSPGLAGEETQYF

V gene: TRBV4-2
clone size: -
CDR3 protein: CASSQSLTGNTGELFF

V gene: TRBV27
clone size: -
CDR3 protein: CASSGSGGVITGELFF

V gene: TRBV30
clone size: once
CDR3 protein: CASPIGAGNSPLHF

V gene: TRBV19
clone size: once
CDR3 protein: CASSSPTGATTEAFF

V gene: TRBV19
clone size: -
CDR3 protein: CASSDKTGWIQPQHF

V gene: TRBV6-5
clone size: -
CDR3 protein: CASSYSVLAGVLGQFF

V gene: TRBV7-3
clone size: -
CDR3 protein: CASSLGNEQFF

V gene: TRBV29-1
clone size: -
CDR3 protein: CSVEEGQGNQETQYF

V gene: TRBV7-2
clone size: -
CDR3 protein: CASSFRTSGETAYEQYF

V gene: TRBV7-2
clone size: -
CDR3 protein: CASSLALGTAQPQHF

V gene: TRBV30
clone size: -
CDR3 protein: CAWDIQGGTEAFF

V gene: TRBV4-1
clone size: once
CDR3 protein: CASSQGPRNYEQYF

V gene: TRBV5-8
clone size: -
CDR3 protein: CASSAAGGSSSYTF

V gene: TRBV28
clone size: -
CDR3 protein: CASSLRGYVQYF

V gene: TRBV11-3
clone size: -
CDR3 protein: CASSLDPSGGTYTDTQYF

V gene: TRBV11-2
clone size: -
CDR3 protein: CASSLVTPGSQDTQYF

V gene: TRBV5-1
clone size: -
CDR3 protein: CASSLAGISTDTQYF

V gene: TRBV5-4
clone size: -
CDR3 protein: CASSHMGGGRYEQYF

V gene: TRBV2
clone size: -
CDR3 protein: CATAGGLIYEQYF

V gene: TRBV30
clone size: -
CDR3 protein: CAWSTGTQGGYTF

V gene: TRBV5-1
clone size: once
CDR3 protein: CASSLLGSTDTQYF

V gene: TRBV7-9
clone size: -
CDR3 protein: CASSLDWGTEKLFF

V gene: TRBV6-5
clone size: once
CDR3 protein: CASSRPNGLLYEQYF

V gene: TRBV6-5
clone size: -
CDR3 protein: CASSSGATGNSYEQYF

V gene: TRBV2
clone size: -
CDR3 protein: CASSEVRGAPETQYF

V gene: TRBV19
clone size: -
CDR3 protein: CASSTHPLLRSNQPQHF

V gene: TRBV9
clone size: -
CDR3 protein: CASSVGEGFYEQYF

V gene: TRBV25-1
clone size: -
CDR3 protein: CASTERGNTEAFF

V gene: TRBV10-3
clone size: -
CDR3 protein: CAISETSGGDIQYF

V gene: TRBV7-8
clone size: -
CDR3 protein: CASSQHRTGNNEKLFF

V gene: TRBV7-6
clone size: once
CDR3 protein: CASSPLPQETQYF

V gene: TRBV6-1
clone size: once
CDR3 protein: CASRNYNEQYF

V gene: TRBV15
clone size: -
CDR3 protein: CATGNPNQPQHF

V gene: TRBV10-3
clone size: -
CDR3 protein: CAIRQGLNTEAFF

V gene: TRBV9
clone size: -
CDR3 protein: CASSSRGTGELFF

V gene: TRBV7-8
clone size: -
CDR3 protein: CASSRPRGGWNEQFF

V gene: TRBV2
clone size: -
CDR3 protein: CASNEQGPSSYEQYF